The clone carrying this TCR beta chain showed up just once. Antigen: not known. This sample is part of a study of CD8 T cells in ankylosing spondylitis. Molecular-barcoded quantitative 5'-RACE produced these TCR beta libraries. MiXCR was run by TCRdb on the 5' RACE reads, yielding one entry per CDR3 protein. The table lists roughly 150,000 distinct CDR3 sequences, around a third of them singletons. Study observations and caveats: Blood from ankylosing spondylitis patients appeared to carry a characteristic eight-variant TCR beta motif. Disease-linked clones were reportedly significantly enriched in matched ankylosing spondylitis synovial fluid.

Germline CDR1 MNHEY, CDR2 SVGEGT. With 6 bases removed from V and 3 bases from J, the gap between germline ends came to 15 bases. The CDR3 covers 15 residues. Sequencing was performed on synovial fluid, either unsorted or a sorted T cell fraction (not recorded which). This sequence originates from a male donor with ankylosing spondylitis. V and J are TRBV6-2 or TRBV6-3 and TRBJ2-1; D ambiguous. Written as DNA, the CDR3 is TGTGCCAGCAGCTGGGCCCGGCGGCACTACAATGAGCAGTTCTTC. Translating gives CASSWARRHYNEQFF.